This T cell receptor (beta chain) was identified during a study of control samples from healthy donors and cancer patients. Using immunoSEQ multiplex PCR, the repertoire was profiled, and TCRdb retains in-frame clones only, with some absent. The repertoire holds 150,000 to 200,000 clones, with around 91% as singletons. With 4 bases removed from V and 1 base from J, the gap between germline ends came to 7 bases. This CDR3 comprises 13 residues. Per the germline V gene, CDR1 is WSHSY and CDR2 is SAAADI. This sequence originates from a woman in her 30s in good health. V and J are TRBV10-2 and TRBJ1-1; no firm D call. The sample comprised blood. The CDR3 loop is CASSGKGNTEAFF. The CDR3 coding sequence is TGCGCCAGCAGTGGGAAGGGGAACACTGAAGCTTTCTTT.